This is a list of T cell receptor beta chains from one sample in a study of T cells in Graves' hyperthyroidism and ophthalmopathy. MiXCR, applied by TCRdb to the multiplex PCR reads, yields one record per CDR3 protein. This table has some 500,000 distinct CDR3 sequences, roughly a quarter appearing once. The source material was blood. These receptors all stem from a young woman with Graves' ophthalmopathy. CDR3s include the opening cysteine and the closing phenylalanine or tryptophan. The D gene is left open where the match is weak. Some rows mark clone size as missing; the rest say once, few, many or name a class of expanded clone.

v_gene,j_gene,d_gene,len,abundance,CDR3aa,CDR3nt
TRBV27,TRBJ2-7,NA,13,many,CASADRYSYEQYF,TGTGCCAGCGCAGACAGATACTCCTACGAGCAGTACTTC
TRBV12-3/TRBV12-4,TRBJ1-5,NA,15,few,CASSRTNRDNQPQHF,TGTGCCAGCAGTAGAACAAACAGGGACAATCAGCCCCAGCATTTT
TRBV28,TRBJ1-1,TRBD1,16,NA,CASSPRQGAWKTEAFF,TGTGCCAGCAGTCCAAGACAGGGGGCGTGGAAGACTGAAGCTTTCTTT
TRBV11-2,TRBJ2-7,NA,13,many,CASSPQTATEQYF,TGTGCCAGCAGCCCGCAGACGGCTACCGAGCAGTACTTC
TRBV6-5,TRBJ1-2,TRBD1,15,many,CASSSQGGFNYGYTF,TGTGCCAGCAGTTCGCAGGGGGGGTTTAACTATGGCTACACCTTC
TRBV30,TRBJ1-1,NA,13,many,CAWGRTGNTEAFF,TGTGCCTGGGGCAGGACGGGGAACACTGAAGCTTTCTTT
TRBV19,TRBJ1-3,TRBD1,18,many,CASLPARGGKSDGNTIYF,TGTGCCAGCCTCCCCGCAAGAGGGGGCAAGTCGGATGGAAACACCATATATTTT
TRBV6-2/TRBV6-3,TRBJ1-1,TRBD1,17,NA,CASSYSMGYRGNTEAFF,TGTGCCAGCAGTTACTCGATGGGGTACAGGGGGAATACTGAAGCTTTCTTT
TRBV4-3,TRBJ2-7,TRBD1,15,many,CASSQEGQGSYEQYF,TGCGCCAGCAGCCAAGAAGGACAGGGTTCCTACGAGCAGTACTTC
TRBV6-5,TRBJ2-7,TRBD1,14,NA,CASSYGTGEYEQYF,TGTGCCAGCAGTTATGGGACAGGGGAGTACGAGCAGTACTTC
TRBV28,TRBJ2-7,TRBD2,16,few,CASSSPRTSGWYEQYF,TGTGCCAGCAGTTCTCCCCGGACTAGCGGGTGGTACGAGCAGTACTTC
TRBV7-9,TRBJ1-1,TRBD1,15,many,CASSIDRGGSTEAFF,TGTGCCAGCAGCATCGACAGGGGCGGGAGCACTGAAGCTTTCTTT
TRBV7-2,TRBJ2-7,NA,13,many,CASSGTRGYEQYF,TGTGCCAGCAGTGGAACTAGAGGCTACGAGCAGTACTTC
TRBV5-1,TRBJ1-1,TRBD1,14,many,CASSLGTGRSEAFF,TGCGCCAGCAGCTTGGGGACAGGGAGGTCTGAAGCTTTCTTT
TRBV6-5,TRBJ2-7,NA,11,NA,CASSSPNEQYF,TGTGCCAGCAGTTCCCCTAACGAGCAGTACTTC
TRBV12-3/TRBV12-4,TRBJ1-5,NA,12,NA,CASSTRVQPQHF,TGTGCCAGCAGTACCAGAGTTCAGCCCCAGCATTTT
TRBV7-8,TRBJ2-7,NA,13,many,CASSQPQGYEQYF,TGTGCCAGCAGCCAACCTCAGGGCTACGAGCAGTACTTC
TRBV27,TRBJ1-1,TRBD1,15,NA,CASSLGGGANTEAFF,TGTGCCAGCAGTTTAGGAGGGGGCGCGAACACTGAAGCTTTCTTT
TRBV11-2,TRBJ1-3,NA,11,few,CASVSGNTIYF,TGTGCCAGTGTCTCTGGAAACACCATATATTTT
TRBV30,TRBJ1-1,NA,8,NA,CAWDEAFF,TGTGCCTGGGATGAAGCTTTCTTT
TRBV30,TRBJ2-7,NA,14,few,CAWSPGGSSYEQYF,TGTGCCTGGAGTCCCGGGGGTAGCTCCTACGAGCAGTACTTC
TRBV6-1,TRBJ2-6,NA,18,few,CASSEALRRSSGANVLTF,TGTGCCAGCAGTGAAGCGCTTCGAAGGAGCTCTGGGGCCAACGTCCTGACTTTC